This T cell receptor beta chain derives from a study of technical replicates of blood from a few donors. This CDR3 is built from 13 residues. Germline V gene data show CDR1 as MDHEN and CDR2 as SYDVKM. The J segment lost 5 bases and the V segment lost 4 bases, leaving 3 bases of the junction unmatched. Repertoires were generated with immunoSEQ multiplex PCR, while TCRdb's copy carries only in-frame clones and drops some. Here the sample spans about 73,000 clones, approximately 93% being singletons. This receptor was identified in a human donor in good health. V usage is TRBV28 and J usage is TRBJ1-2; 8 bases line up with TRBD1. Sequenced material: T cells isolated from PBMCs. The chain's CDR3 is CASSSTGGYGYTF. Here the CDR3 DNA reads TGTGCCAGCAGTTCAACAGGGGGATATGGCTACACCTTC.